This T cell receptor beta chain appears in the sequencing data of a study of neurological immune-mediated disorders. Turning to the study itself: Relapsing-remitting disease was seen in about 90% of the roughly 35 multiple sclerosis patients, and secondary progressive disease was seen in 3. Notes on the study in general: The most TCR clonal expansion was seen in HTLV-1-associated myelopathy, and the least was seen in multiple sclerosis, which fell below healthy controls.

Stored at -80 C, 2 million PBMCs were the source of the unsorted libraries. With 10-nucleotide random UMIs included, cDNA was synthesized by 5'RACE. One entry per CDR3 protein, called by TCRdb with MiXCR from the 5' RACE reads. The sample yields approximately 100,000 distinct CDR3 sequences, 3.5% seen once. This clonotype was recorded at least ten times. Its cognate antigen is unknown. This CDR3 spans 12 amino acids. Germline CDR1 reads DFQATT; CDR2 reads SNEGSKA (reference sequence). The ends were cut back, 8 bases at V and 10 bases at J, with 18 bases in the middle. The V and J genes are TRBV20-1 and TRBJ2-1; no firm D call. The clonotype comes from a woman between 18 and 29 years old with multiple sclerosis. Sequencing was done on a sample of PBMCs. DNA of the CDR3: TGCAGTCCCGGGCCTGAGGTTGGGGAGCAGTTCTTC. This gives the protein CSPGPEVGEQFF.